This TCR beta chain appears in the sequencing data of a study of memory CD4+ T cells and cytomegalovirus serostatus. Single viable CD3+CD4+CD8-CD45RO+ cells were sorted as the memory CD4+ T cells. This clone occurred once. Its antigen is still unknown. In the authors' workflow: After removing out-of-frame reads, approximately 2.2 million distinct TCRbeta sequences remained. The method was immunoSEQ multiplex PCR; TCRdb's version includes in-frame clones alone and lacks a portion of them. D and trimming come from the DNA, and the V and J calls and clone size come from that table. The profile shows 60,000 to 75,000 clones, 60% to 85% of them singletons. Broader study findings: About 40% of the roughly 160 known CMV-associated TCRbeta sequences appeared in CD4+ memory. Suggested: most of the CMV-linked TCR signature lies in CD4+ memory cells.

The V and J ends lost 1 base and 4 bases, in that order; junction bases with no gene match: 6. The CDR3 length is 17 residues. Germline assignment: CDR1 LGHNA and CDR2 YNFKEQ. The chain joins TRBV4-2 to TRBJ2-1; 11 bases agree with TRBD2. Input material: memory CD4+ T cells from blood. This TCR was sampled from an adult in good health and CMV-seronegative. Some clones in this sample may be carry-over from other donors' samples. CDR3 in DNA: TGTGCCAGCAGCCAAGGTCCGACTAGCGGGGTTTACAATGAGCAGTTCTTC. Amino acid sequence: CASSQGPTSGVYNEQFF.